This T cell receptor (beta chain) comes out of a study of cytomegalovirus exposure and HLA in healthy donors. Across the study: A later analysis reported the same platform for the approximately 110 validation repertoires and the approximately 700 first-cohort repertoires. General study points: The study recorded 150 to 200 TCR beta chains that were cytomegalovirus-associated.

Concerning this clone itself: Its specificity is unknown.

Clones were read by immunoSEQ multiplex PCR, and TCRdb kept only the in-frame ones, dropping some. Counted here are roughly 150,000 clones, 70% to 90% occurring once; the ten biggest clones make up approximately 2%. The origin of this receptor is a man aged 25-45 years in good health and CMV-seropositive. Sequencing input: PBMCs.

The CDR3 DNA reads as TGTGCCAGCAGCTCGAACAGGGTGATGAGCTCCTACGAGCAGTACTTC. This codes for CASSSNRVMSSYEQYF. The V and J genes are TRBV7-6 and TRBJ2-7; possible D gene TRBD1, 6 bases. V was clipped by 4 bases and J by 0 bases, with 16 bases between them. The CDR3 runs 16 residues. From germline, CDR1 is SGHVS and CDR2 FNYEAQ.